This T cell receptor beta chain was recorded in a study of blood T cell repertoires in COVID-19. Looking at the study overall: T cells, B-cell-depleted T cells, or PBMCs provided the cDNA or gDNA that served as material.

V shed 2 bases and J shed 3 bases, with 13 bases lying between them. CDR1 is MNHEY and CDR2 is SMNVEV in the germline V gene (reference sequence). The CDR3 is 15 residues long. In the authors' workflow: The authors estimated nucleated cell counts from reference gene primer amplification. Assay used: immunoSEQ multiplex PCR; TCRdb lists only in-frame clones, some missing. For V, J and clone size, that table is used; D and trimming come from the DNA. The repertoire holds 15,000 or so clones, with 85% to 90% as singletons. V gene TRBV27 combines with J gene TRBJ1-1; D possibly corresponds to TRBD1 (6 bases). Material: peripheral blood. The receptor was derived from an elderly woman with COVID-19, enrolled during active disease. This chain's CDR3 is CASSLNRDIDTEAFF. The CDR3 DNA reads TGTGCCAGCAGTTTAAACAGGGATATCGACACTGAAGCTTTCTTT.